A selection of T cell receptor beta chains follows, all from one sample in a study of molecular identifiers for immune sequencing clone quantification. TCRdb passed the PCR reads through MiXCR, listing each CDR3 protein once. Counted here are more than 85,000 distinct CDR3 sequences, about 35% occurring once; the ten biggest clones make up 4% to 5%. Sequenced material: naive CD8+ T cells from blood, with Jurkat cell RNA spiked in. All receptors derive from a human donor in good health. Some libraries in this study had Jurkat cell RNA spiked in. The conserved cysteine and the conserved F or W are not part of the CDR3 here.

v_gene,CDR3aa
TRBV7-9,ASSLARENTGGLF
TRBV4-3,ASSPGTGEYEQY
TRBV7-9,AVQEEGYEQY
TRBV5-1,ASRIQTKEQF
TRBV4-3,ASSQVVWVGMNTEAF
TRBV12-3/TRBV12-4,ASSWGLDLIEQY
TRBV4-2,ASSQRRTGSVPAMNTEAF
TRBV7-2,ASSLYPDRVKDTQY
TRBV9,ACSVEQGPYEQY
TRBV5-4,ASSAGTYNEQF
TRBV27,ASIRGETQY
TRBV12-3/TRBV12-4,ASSFPGRTGELF
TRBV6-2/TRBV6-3,ASWPGNSYEQY
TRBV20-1,SAPTVQASTDTQK
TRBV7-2,ASSSGQGHTEAF
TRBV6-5,ASSPWTGKVEETQY
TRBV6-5,ASSYYPAQETQY
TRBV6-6,ASSYVPHETQY
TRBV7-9,ASSGRDKAYEQY
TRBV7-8,ASSLAGSNEQF
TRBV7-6,ASSLGGLAGADTQY
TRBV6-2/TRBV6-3,ASSPRGTGGYQPPH
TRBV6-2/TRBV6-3,ASDDILAEETQY
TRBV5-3,ACSRTGGGSGANVLT
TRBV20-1,SARDSGSGSNTGELF
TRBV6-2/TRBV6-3,ASTDLAGDWASTDTQY
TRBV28,ASSLVGRLGTDTQY
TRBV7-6,ASSLVPRSGGASTGELF
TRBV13,ASSLGRTDRAGY
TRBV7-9,ASSQTLGDTQY
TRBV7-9,ASSPRGAVYTEAF
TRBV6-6,ASIPGTGDERLF
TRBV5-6,ASSLVSREQY
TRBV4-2,ASSQADSTQY
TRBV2,ASRSGTGVNNEQF
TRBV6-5,ASSLRDRGSYEQY
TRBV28,ASSFLGGGTDTQY
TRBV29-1,SVSSGTQETQY
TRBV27,ASSFSTGAAKNIQY
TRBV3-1,ASSQERGTRYNEQF
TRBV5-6,ASSSNNYGYT
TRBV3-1,ASSQEMGWETQY
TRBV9,ASSVWGSSTDTQY
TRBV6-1,ASRNRDRAPSGANVLT